This TCR beta chain was sequenced for a study of OX40 agonist ivuxolimab in advanced cancers. Study overall: Partial responses occurred in Three dose-escalation patients, one with hepatocellular carcinoma and two with cutaneous melanoma. Study-wide points: The 0.1-3.0 mg/kg partial responders had among the lowest clonal expansion. Among T cells, CD8+ cells averaged more expanded clones than CD4+ cells.

Autoimmune disease history or systemic immunosuppression barred patients. The protocol was immunoSEQ multiplex PCR, while the TCRdb copy is restricted to in-frame clones and leaves out a portion. The sample yields tens of thousands of clones, approximately 92% seen once. V lost 1 base and J lost 6, with 16 bases in between. Germline assignment: CDR1 SGHAT and CDR2 FQNNGV. This CDR3 has 16 residues. As regards this clone: Its antigen is still unknown.

This clonotype originated in an adult with an advanced solid tumor such as melanoma, head and neck, liver or kidney cancer. The genes are TRBV11-2 and TRBJ1-5, with a tentative D call TRBD1 (5 bases). This specimen was CD4+ or CD8+ T cells sorted from blood, taken in a trial of the OX40 agonist ivuxolimab. The CDR3 reads CASSLGPQGSGQPQHF. For the CDR3, the DNA is TGTGCCAGCAGCTTAGGCCCGCAGGGATCGGGTCAGCCCCAGCATTTT.